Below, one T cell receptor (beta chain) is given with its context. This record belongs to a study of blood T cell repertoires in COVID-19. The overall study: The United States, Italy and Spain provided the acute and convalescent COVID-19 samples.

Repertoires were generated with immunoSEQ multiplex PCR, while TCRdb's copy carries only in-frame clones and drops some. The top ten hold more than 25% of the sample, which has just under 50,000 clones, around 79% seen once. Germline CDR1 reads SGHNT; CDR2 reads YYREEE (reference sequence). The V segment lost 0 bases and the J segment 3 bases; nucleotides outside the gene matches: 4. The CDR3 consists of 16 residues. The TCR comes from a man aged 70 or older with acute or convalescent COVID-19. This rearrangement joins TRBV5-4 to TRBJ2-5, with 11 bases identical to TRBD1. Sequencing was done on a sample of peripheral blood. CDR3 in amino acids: CASSLVRTGGEETQYF. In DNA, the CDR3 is TGTGCCAGCAGCTTGGTAAGGACAGGGGGCGAAGAGACCCAGTACTTC.